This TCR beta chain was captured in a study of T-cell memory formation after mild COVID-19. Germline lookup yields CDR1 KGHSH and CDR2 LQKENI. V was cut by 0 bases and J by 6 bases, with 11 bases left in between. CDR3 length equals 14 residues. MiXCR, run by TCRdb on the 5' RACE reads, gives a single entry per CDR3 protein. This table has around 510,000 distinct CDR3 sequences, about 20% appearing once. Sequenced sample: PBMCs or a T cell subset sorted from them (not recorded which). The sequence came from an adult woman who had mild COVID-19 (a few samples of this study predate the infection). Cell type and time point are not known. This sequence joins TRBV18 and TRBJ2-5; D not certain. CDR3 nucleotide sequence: TGTGCCAGCTCACCACCCGGCAGAAGGAAGACCCAGTACTTC. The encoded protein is CASSPPGRRKTQYF.